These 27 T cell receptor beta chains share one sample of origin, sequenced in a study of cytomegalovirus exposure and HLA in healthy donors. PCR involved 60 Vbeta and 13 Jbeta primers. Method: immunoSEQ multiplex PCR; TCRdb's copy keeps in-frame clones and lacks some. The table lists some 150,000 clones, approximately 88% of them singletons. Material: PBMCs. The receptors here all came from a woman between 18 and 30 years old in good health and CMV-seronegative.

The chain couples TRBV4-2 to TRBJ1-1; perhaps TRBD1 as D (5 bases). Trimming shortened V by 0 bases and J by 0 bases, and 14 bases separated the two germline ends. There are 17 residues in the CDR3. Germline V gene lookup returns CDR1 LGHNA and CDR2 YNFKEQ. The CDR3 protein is CASSQDWGGRMNTEAFF. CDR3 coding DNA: TGTGCCAGCAGCCAAGACTGGGGGGGAAGGATGAACACTGAAGCTTTCTTT.

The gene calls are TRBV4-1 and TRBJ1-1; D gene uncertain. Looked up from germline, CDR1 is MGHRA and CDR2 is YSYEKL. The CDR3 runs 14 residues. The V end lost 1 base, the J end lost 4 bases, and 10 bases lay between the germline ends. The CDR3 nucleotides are TGCGCCAGCAGCCAAGGGACCGGGGTCACTGAAGCTTTCTTT. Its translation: CASSQGTGVTEAFF.

The CDR3 is CASSFPGFNYGYTF. The DNA for the CDR3 is TGTGCCAGCAGCTTCCCAGGGTTTAACTATGGCTACACCTTC. The chain employs TRBV11-2 and TRBJ1-2; weak D call: TRBD1 (5 bases). Germline-derived CDR1 and CDR2 are SGHAT and FQNNGV. The CDR3 contains 14 residues. V was trimmed by 3 bases and J by 1 base, leaving 9 bases between them.

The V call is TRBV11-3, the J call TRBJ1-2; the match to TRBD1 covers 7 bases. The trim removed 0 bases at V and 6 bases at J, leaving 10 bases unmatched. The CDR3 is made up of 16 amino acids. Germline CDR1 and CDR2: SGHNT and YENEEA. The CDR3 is CASSLERRPGGDGYTF. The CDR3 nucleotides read TGTGCCAGCAGCTTAGAAAGGAGGCCAGGGGGTGATGGCTACACCTTC.

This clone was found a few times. CDR3 sequence reads: CASGMKGLADYNEQFF. CDR3 in DNA: TGTGCCAGCGGCATGAAAGGACTAGCGGATTACAATGAGCAGTTCTTC. The chain links TRBV5-5 to TRBJ2-1; TRBD2 matches at 10 bases. V shed 7 bases, J shed 4 bases, and the junction held 11 bases outside the gene matches. CDR1 is SGHKS and CDR2 is YYEKEE in the germline V gene (reference sequence). This CDR3 has 16 residues.

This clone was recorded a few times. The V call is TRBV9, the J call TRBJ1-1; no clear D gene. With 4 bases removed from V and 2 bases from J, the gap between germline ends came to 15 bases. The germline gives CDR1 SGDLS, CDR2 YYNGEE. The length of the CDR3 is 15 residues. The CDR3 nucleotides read TGTGCCAGCAGCCAAGTGACATCGGCAAACACTGAAGCTTTCTTT. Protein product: CASSQVTSANTEAFF.

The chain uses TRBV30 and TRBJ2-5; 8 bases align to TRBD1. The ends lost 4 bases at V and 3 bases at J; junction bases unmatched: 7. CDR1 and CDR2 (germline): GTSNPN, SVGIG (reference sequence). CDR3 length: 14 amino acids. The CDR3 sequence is CAWTTRTGKETQYF. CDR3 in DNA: TGTGCCTGGACCACCCGGACAGGGAAAGAGACCCAGTACTTC.

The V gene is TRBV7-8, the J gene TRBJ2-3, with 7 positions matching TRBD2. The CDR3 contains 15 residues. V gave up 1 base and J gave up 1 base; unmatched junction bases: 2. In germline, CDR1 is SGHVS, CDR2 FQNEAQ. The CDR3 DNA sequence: TGTGCCAGCAGCTTAGGACTAGCCCGCACAGATACGCAGTATTTT. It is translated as CASSLGLARTDTQYF. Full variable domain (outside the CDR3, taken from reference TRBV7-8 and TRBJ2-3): GAGVSQSPRYKVAKRGQDVALRCDPISGHVSLFWYQQALGQGPEFLTYFQNEAQLDKSGLPSDRFFAERPEGSVSTLKIQRTQQEDSAVYLCASSLGLARTDTQYFGPGTRLTVL.

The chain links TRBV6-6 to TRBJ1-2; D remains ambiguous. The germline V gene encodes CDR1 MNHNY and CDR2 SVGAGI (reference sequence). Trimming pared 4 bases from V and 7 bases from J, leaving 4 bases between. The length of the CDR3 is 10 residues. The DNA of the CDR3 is TGTGCCAGCAGTTCGGGTGGCTACACCTTC. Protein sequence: CASSSGGYTF.

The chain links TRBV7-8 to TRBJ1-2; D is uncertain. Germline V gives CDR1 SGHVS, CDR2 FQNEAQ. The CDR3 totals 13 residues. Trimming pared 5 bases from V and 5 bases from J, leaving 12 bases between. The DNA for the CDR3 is TGTGCCAGCAGCCCTCGGGAGGGTTATGGCTACACCTTC. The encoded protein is CASSPREGYGYTF.

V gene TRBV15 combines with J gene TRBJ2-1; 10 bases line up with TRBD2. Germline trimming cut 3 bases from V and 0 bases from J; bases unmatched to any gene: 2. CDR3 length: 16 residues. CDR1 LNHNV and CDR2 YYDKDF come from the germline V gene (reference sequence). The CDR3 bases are TGTGCCACCAGCAGGAGCGGGGGGGCCTCCTACAATGAGCAGTTCTTC. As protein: CATSRSGGASYNEQFF.

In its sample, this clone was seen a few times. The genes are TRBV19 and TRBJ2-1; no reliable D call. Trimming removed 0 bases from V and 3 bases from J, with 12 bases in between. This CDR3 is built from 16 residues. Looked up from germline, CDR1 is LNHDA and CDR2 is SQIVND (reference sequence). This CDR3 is CASSIDLTALYNEQFF. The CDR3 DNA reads TGTGCCAGTAGTATAGATCTTACAGCCCTCTACAATGAGCAGTTCTTC.

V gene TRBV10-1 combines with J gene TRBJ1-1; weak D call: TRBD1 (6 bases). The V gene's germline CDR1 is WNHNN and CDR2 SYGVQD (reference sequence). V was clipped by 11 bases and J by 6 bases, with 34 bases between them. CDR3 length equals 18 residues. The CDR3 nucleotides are TGCGCCCGCGAGGGACCAAAAGGGGGGGTGGCCAATAGCCCTGAAGCTTTCTTT. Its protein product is CAREGPKGGVANSPEAFF.

The DNA for the CDR3 is TGTGCCAGCAGTCACCTCCTGCGGGGGGGATACAATGAGCAGTTCTTC. As protein: CASSHLLRGGYNEQFF. V and J are TRBV28 and TRBJ2-1; TRBD2 aligns across 9 bases. The V gene end was trimmed by 5 bases and the J gene end by 4 bases; junction bases not matched to a gene: 9. Per germline, CDR1 MDHEN and CDR2 SYDVKM. The CDR3 runs to 16 residues.

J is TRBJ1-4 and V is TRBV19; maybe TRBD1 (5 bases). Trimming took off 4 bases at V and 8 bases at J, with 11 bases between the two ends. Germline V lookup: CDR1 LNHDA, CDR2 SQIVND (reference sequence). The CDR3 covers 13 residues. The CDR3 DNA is TGTGCCAGTAGTAGACAGACCTTAGAAAAACTGTTTTTT. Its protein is CASSRQTLEKLFF. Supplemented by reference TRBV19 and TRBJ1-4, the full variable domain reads DGGITQSPKYLFRKEGQNVTLSCEQNLNHDAMYWYRQDPGQGLRLIYYSQIVNDFQKGDIAEGYSVSREKKESFPLTVTSAQKNPTAFYLCASSRQTLEKLFFGSGTQLSVL.

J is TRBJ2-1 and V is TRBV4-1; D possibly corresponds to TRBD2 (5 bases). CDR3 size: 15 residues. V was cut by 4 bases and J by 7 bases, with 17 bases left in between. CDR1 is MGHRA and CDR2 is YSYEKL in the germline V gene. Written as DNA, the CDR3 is TGCGCCAGCAGCCTAGTGGGTCTAGCCGCAAATGAGCAGTTCTTC. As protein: CASSLVGLAANEQFF.

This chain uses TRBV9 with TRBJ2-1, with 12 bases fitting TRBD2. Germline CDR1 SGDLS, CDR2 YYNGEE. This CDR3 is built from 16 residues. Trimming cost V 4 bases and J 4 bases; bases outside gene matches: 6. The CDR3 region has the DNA TGTGCCAGCAGCCCCCGACTAGCGGGAGATTACAATGAGCAGTTCTTC. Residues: CASSPRLAGDYNEQFF.

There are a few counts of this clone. CDR3 sequence reads: CASSQGPGGPYEQYF. The CDR3 nucleotides are TGCGCCAGCAGTCAAGGGCCAGGGGGCCCCTACGAGCAGTACTTC. The genes are TRBV23-1 and TRBJ2-7; TRBD1 matches 8 bases. TRBV23-1 is an ORF, and what it does is uncertain. Germline trimming cut 2 bases from V and 2 bases from J; bases unmatched to any gene: 5. This CDR3 region has 15 residues.

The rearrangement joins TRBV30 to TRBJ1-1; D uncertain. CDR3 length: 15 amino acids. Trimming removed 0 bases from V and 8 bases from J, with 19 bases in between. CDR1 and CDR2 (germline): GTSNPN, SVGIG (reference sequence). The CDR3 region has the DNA TGTGCCTGGAGTGTACCCCGGCAGGTAATCCCAGAAGCTTTCTTT. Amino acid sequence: CAWSVPRQVIPEAFF. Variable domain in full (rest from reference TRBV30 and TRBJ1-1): SQTIHQWPATLVQPVGSPLSLECTVEGTSNPNLYWYRQAAGRGLQLLFYSVGIGQISSEVPQNLSASRPQDRQFILSSKKLLLSDSGFYLCAWSVPRQVIPEAFFGQGTRLTVV.

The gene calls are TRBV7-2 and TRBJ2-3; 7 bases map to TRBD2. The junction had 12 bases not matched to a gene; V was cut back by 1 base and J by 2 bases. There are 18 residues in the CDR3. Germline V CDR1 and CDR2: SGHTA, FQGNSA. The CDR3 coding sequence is TGTGCCAGCAGCTTAGAACTCCGGCGGGGGACCGTCACAGATACGCAGTATTTT. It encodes CASSLELRRGTVTDTQYF. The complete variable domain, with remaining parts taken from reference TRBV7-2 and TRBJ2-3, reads GAGVSQSPSNKVTEKGKDVELRCDPISGHTALYWYRQSLGQGLEFLIYFQGNSAPDKSGLPSDRFSAERTGGSVSTLTIQRTQQEDSAVYLCASSLELRRGTVTDTQYFGPGTRLTVL.

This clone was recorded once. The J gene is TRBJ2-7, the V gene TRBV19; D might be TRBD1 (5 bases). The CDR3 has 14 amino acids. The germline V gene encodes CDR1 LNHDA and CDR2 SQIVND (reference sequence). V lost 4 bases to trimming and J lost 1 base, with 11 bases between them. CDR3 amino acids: CASSRAGKSYEQYF. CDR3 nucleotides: TGTGCCAGTAGTAGGGCAGGGAAGTCCTACGAGCAGTACTTC.

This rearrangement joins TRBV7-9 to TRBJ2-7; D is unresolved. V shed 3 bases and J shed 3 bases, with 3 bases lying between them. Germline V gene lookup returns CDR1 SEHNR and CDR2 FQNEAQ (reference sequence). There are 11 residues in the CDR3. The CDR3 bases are TGTGCCAGCAGCTTCCGCTACGAGCAGTACTTC. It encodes CASSFRYEQYF.

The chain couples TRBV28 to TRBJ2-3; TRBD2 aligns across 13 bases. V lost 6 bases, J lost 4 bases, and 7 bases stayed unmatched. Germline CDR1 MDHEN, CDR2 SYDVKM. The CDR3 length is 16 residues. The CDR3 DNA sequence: TGTGCCAGCAGCTCTGGACTAGCGGGAGCCCCAGATACGCAGTATTTT. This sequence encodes CASSSGLAGAPDTQYF.

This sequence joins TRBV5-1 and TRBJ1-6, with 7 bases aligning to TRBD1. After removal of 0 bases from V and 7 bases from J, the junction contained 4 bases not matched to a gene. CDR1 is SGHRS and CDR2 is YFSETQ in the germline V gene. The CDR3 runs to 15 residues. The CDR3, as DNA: TGCGCCAGCAGCTTGGCCGGGACAGCGAATTCACCCCTCCACTTT. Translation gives CASSLAGTANSPLHF.

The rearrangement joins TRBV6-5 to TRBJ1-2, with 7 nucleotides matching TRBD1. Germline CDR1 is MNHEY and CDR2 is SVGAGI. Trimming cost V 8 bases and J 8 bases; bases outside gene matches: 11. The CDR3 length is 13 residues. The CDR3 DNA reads TGTGCCAGCGCCTACAGGGGATCGTCAGGCTACACCTTC. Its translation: CASAYRGSSGYTF.

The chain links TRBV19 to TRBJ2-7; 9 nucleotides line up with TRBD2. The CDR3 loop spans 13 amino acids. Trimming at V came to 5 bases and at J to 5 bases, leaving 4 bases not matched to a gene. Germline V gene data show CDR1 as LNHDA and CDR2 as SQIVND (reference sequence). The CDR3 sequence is CASSGGGAHEQYF. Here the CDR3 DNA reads TGTGCCAGTAGTGGCGGGGGGGCCCACGAGCAGTACTTC.

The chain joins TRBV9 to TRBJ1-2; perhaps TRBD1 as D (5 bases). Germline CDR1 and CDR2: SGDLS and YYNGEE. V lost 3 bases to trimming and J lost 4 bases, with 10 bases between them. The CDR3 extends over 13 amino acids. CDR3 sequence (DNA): TGTGCCAGCAGCGGGGACTTACTCTATGGCTACACCTTC. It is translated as CASSGDLLYGYTF.